The clone carrying this TCR beta chain has just one count. No antigen is known for it. The entry originates in a study of post-analysis software for immune sequencing data. Whole-study findings and limits: By F measure, samples from a shared preparation batch strongly co-clustered. Significantly decreased normalized Chao1 diversity was recorded for multiple sclerosis patients relative to controls. Controls showed lower frequencies than patients for five TRBV segments, and TRBV5-6, TRBV5-1 and TRBV20-1 were among these.

The CDR3 contains 15 residues. Trimming at V came to 2 bases and at J to 5 bases, leaving 9 bases not matched to a gene. The germline gives CDR1 SGDLS, CDR2 YYNGEE. Researchers reported that TCR beta cDNA libraries carried unique molecular identifiers. Roughly 500,000 cDNA molecules were obtained from about 1 to 10 million T cells. TCRdb reanalysed the PCR reads using MiXCR and keeps one entry per CDR3 protein. Of some 890,000 distinct CDR3 sequences in the sample, roughly 58% were seen once. Sequencing was performed on blood. This clonotype originated in a girl aged 5-17 years with multiple sclerosis. The chain has TRBV9 and TRBJ2-5; 7 bases are a match to TRBD2. CDR3 sequence reads: CASSVRGAGMETQYF. The CDR3 DNA follows: TGTGCCAGCAGCGTTCGGGGAGCGGGAATGGAGACCCAGTACTTC.